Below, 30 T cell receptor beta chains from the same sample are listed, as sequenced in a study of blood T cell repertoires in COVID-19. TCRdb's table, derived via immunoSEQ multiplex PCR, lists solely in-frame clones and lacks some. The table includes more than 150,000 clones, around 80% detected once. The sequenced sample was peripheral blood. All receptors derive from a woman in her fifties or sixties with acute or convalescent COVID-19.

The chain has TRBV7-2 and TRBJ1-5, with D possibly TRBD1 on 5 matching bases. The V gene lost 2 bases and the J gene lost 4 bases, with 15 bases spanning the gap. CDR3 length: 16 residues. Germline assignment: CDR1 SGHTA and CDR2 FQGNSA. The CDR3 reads CASSLQEGPQNQPQHF. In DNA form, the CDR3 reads TGTGCCAGCAGCTTACAGGAGGGACCCCAAAATCAGCCCCAGCATTTT.

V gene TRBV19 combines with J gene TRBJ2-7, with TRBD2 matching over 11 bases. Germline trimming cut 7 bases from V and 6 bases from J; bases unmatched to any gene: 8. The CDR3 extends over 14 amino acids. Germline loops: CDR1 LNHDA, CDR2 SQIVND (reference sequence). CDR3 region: CASTGTSGSGEQYF. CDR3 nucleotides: TGTGCCAGTACCGGGACTAGCGGCAGCGGCGAGCAGTACTTC.

The CDR3 bases are TGTGCCAGCAGCTTTAGCGGGGGGGTAGATACGCAGTATTTT. Protein sequence: CASSFSGGVDTQYF. The gene calls are TRBV7-2 and TRBJ2-3; 11 bases agree with TRBD2. Germline-derived CDR1 and CDR2 are SGHTA and FQGNSA. Germline trimming cut 3 bases from V and 5 bases from J; bases unmatched to any gene: 1. The CDR3 is 14 residues long. Complete variable domain (other parts from reference TRBV7-2 and TRBJ2-3): GAGVSQSPSNKVTEKGKDVELRCDPISGHTALYWYRQSLGQGLEFLIYFQGNSAPDKSGLPSDRFSAERTGGSVSTLTIQRTQQEDSAVYLCASSFSGGVDTQYFGPGTRLTVL.

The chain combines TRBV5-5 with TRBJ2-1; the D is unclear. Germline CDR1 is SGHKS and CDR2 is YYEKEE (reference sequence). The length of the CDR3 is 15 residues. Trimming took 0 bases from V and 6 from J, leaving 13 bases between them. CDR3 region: CASSLAPRGSNEQFF. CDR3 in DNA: TGTGCCAGCAGCTTGGCCCCCCGCGGATCCAATGAGCAGTTCTTC.

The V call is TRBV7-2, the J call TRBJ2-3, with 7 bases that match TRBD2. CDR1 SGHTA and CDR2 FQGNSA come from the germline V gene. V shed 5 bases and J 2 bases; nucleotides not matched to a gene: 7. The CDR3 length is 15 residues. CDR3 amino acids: CASSPTSYDTDTQYF. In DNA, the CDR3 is TGTGCCAGCAGCCCGACTAGCTACGACACAGATACGCAGTATTTT.

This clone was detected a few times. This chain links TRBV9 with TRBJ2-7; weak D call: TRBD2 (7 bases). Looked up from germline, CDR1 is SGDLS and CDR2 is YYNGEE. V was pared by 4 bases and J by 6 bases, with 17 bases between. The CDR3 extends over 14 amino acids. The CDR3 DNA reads TGTGCCAGCAGCTCAGCCTCGGGGGGCGTCGAGCAGTACTTC. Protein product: CASSSASGGVEQYF. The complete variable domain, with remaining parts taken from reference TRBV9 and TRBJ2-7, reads DSGVTQTPKHLITATGQRVTLRCSPRSGDLSVYWYQQSLDQGLQFLIQYYNGEERAKGNILERFSAQQFPDLHSELNLSSLELGDSALYFCASSSASGGVEQYFGPGTRLTVT.

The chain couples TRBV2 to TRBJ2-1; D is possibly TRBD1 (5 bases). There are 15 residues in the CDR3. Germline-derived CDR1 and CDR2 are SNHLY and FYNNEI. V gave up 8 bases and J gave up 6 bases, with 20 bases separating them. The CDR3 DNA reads TGTGCCAGCTCGCTGGGGCCACTGGGTTCCAATGAGCAGTTCTTC. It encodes CASSLGPLGSNEQFF.

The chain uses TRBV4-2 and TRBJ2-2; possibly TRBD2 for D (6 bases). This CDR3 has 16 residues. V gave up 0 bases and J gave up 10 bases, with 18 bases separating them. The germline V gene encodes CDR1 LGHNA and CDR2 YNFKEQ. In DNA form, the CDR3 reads TGTGCCAGCAGCCAAGACCCCGGGACTCCCTTTGTGGAGCTGTTTTTT. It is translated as CASSQDPGTPFVELFF.

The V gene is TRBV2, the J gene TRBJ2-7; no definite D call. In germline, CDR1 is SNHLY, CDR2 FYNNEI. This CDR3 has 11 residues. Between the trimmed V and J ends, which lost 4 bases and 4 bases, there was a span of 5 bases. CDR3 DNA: TGTGCCAGCAGTGGCGATTACGAGCAGTACTTC. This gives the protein CASSGDYEQYF.

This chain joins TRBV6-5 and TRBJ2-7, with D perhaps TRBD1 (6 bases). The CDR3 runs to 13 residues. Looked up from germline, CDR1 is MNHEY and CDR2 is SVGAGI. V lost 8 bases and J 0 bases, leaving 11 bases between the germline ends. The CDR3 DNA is TGTGCCAGCTGTATGGACAGCTCCTACGAGCAGTACTTC. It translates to CASCMDSSYEQYF.

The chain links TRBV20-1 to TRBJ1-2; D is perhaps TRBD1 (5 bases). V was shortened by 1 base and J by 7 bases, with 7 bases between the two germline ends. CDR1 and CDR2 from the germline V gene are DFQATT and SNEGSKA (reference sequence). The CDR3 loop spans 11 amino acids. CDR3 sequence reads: CSARGQSGYTF. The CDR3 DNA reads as TGCAGTGCTAGAGGACAGTCTGGCTACACCTTC.

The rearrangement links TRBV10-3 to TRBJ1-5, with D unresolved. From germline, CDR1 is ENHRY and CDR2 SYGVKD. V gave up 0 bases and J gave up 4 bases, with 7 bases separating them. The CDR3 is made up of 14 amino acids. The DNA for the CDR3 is TGTGCCATCAGTGAGTCTCGGGTGAATCAGCCCCAGCATTTT. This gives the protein CAISESRVNQPQHF.

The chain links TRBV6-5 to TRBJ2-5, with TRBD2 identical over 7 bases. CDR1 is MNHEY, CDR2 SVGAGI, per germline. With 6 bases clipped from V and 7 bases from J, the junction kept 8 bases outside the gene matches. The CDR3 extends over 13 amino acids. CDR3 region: CASSQAGRGTQYF. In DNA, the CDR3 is TGTGCCAGCAGCCAGGCAGGGAGGGGGACCCAGTACTTC.

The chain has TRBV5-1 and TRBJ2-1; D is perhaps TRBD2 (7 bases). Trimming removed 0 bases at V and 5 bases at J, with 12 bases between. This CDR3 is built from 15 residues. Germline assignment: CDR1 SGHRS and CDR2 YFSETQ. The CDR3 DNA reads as TGCGCCAGCAGCTTGGAGGCGGGGGCCGACAATGAGCAGTTCTTC. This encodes CASSLEAGADNEQFF.

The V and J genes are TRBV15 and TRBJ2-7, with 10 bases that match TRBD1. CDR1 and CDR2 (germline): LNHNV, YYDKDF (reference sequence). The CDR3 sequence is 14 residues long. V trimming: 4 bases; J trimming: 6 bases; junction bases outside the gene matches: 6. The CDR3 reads CATSTWDRGGEQYF. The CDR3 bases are TGTGCCACCAGCACCTGGGACAGGGGAGGCGAGCAGTACTTC.

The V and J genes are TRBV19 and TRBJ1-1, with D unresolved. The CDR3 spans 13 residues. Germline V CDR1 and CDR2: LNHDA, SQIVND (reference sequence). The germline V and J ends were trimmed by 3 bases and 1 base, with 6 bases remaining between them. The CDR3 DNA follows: TGTGCCAGTAGTATTCCCGGGAACACTGAAGCTTTCTTT. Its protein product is CASSIPGNTEAFF.

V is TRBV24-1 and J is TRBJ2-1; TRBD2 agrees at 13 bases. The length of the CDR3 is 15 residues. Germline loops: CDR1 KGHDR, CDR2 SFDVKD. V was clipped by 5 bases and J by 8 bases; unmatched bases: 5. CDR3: CATSGTSGGVDEQFF. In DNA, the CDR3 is TGTGCCACCAGTGGTACTAGCGGGGGGGTCGATGAGCAGTTCTTC.

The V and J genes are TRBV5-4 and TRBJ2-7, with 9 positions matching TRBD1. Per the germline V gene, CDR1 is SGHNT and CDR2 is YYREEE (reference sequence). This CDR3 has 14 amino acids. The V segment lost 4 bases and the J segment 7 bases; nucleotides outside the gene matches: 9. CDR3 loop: CASSPGQGLGEQYF. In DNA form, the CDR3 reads TGTGCCAGCAGCCCGGGACAGGGCCTGGGGGAGCAGTACTTC.

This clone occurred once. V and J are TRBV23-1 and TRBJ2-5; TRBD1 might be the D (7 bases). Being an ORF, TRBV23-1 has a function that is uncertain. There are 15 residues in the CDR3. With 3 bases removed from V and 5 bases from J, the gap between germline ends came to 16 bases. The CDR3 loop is CASSQKGQAGETQYF. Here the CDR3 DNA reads TGCGCCAGCAGTCAGAAAGGACAGGCGGGGGAGACCCAGTACTTC.

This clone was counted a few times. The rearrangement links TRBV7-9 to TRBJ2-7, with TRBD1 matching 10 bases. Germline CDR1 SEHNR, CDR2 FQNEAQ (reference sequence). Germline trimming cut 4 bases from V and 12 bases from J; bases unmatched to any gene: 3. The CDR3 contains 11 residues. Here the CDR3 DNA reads TGTGCCAGCAGCTCGACAGGGGGCCTGTACTTC. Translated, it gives CASSSTGGLYF.

CDR3 DNA sequence: TGCGCCAGCAGCTTGCAAGGTACTAGCGGGGGGGCTACGGAGACCCAGTACTTC. This gives the protein CASSLQGTSGGATETQYF. The gene calls are TRBV5-1 and TRBJ2-5; the match to TRBD2 covers 13 bases. Trimming removed 1 base from V and 5 bases from J; junction bases left unmatched: 11. This CDR3 is built from 18 residues. Germline V lookup: CDR1 SGHRS, CDR2 YFSETQ.

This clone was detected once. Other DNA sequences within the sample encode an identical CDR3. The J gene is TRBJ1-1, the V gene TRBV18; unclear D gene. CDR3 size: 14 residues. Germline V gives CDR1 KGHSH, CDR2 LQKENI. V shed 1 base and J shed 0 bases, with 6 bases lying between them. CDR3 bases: TGTGCCAGCTCACCACGGCAGTTGAACACTGAAGCTTTCTTT. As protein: CASSPRQLNTEAFF.

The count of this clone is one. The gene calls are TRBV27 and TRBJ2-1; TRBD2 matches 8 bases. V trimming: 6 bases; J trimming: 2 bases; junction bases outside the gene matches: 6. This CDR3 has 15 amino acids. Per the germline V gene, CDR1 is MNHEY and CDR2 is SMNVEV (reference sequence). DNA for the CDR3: TGTGCCAGCAGCCTTAGCGGGACAACCTACAATGAGCAGTTCTTC. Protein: CASSLSGTTYNEQFF.

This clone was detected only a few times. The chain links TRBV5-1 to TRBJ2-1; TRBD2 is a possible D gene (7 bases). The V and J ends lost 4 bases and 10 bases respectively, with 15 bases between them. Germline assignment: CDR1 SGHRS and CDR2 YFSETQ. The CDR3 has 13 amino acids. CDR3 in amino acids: CASSAGGGVEQFF. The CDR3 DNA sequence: TGCGCCAGCAGCGCTGGAGGGGGGGTAGAGCAGTTCTTC. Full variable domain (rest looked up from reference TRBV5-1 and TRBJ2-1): KAGVTQTPRYLIKTRGQQVTLSCSPISGHRSVSWYQQTPGQGLQFLFEYFSETQRNKGNFPGRFSGRQFSNSRSEMNVSTLELGDSALYLCASSAGGGVEQFFGPGTRLTVL.

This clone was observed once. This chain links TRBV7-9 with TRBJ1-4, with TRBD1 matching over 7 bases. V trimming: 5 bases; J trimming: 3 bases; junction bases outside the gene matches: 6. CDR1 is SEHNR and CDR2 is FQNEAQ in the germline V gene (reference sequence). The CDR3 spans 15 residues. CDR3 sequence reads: CASSPRGDANEKLFF. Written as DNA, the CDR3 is TGTGCCAGCAGCCCCAGGGGGGATGCTAATGAAAAACTGTTTTTT.

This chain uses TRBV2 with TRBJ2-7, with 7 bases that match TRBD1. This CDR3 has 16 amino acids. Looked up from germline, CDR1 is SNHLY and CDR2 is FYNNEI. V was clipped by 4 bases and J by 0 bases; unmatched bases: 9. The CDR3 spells CASSGPVGTDSYEQYF. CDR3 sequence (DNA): TGTGCCAGCAGTGGACCCGTGGGGACAGACTCCTACGAGCAGTACTTC.

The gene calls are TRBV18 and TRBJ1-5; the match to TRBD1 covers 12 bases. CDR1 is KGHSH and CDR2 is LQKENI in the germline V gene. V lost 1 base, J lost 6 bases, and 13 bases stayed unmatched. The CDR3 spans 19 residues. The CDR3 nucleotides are TGTGCCAGCTCACCACTTCGGGCTACCGGGACAGGGGGCGGTCAGCCCCAGCATTTT. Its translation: CASSPLRATGTGGGQPQHF.

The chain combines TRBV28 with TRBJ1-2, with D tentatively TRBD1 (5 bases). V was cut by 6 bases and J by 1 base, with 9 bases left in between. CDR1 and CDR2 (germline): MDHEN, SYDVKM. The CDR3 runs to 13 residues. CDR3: CASSREFNYGYTF. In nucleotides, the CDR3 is TGTGCCAGCAGCAGGGAATTTAACTATGGCTACACCTTC.

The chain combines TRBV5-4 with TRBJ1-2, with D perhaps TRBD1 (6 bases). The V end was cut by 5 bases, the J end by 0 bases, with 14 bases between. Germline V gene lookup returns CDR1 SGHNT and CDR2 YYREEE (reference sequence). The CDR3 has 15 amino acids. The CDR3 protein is CASRKAGAPNYGYTF. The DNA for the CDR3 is TGTGCCAGCAGAAAGGCAGGGGCACCTAACTATGGCTACACCTTC.

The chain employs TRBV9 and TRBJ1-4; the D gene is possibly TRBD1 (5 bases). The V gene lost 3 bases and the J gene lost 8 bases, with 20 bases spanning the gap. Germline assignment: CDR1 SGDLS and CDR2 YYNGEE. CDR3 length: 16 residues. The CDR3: CASSGAEGRSGEKLFF. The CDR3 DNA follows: TGTGCCAGCAGCGGGGCCGAGGGGAGGAGTGGGGAAAAACTGTTTTTT. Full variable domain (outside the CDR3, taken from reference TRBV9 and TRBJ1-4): DSGVTQTPKHLITATGQRVTLRCSPRSGDLSVYWYQQSLDQGLQFLIQYYNGEERAKGNILERFSAQQFPDLHSELNLSSLELGDSALYFCASSGAEGRSGEKLFFGSGTQLSVL.